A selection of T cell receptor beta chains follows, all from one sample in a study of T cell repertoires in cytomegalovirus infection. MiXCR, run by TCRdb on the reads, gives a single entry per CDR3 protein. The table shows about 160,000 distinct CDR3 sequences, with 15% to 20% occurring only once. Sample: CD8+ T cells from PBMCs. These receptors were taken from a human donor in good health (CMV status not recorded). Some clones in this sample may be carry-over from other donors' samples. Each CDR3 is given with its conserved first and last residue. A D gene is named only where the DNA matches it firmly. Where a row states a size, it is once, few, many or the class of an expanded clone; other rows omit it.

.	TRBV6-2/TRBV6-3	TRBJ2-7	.	TGTGCCAGCAGTCGCATCGACAGGGAGCAGTACTTC	CASSRIDREQYF
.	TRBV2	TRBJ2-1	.	TGTGCCAGCAGTGAGGAGTACCTCGAGCAGTTCTTC	CASSEEYLEQFF
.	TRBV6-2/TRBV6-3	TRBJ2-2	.	TGTGCCAGCAGTTACGAGACATCCGGGGAGCTGTTTTTT	CASSYETSGELFF
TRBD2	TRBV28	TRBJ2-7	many	TGTGCCAGCAGTTCTGACAGCGGGAGGAATTACGACGAGCAGTACTTC	CASSSDSGRNYDEQYF
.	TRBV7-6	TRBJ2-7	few	TGTGCCAGCAGTTTAGGGACCGACGGCCCCTACGAGCAGTACTTC	CASSLGTDGPYEQYF
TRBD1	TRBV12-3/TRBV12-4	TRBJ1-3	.	TGTGCCAGCAGACAGGGGACTGGAAACACCATATATTTT	CASRQGTGNTIYF
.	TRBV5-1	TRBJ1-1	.	TGCGCCAGCAGCTTGGACATGGCAGGGTCCACTGAAGCTTTCTTT	CASSLDMAGSTEAFF
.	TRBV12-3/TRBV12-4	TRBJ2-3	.	TGTGCCAGCAGCGAGTCCCTCAGGGCGCGTACAGATACGCAGTATTTT	CASSESLRARTDTQYF
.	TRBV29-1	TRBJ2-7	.	TGCAGCGTTGCTCCGTCGGACTCCTACGAGCAGTACTTC	CSVAPSDSYEQYF
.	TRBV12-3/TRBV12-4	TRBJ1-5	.	TGTGCCAGCAGTACAGGGAATAGCAATCAGCCCCAGCATTTT	CASSTGNSNQPQHF
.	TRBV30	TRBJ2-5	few	TGTGCCTGGAAGGAGGGGAAGATGTACCAAGAGACCCAGTACTTC	CAWKEGKMYQETQYF